The 7 T cell receptor beta chains below all came from one sample that was sequenced in a study of vaccination effects on CD4 cells after COVID-19. Scientists isolated CD4+ T cells after a roughly ten-day culture period ended. The individual was infected with SARS-CoV-2 between March and December 2020, as confirmed by PCR. Two-dose vaccination with either BNT162b2 or mRNA-1273 was given to the participants. Here immunoSEQ multiplex PCR was the method, and the copy in TCRdb shows in-frame clones only, minus some. This table has approximately 40,000 clones, less than 85% appearing once. Their antigens are not known. Sequenced material: CD4+ T cells from PBMCs cultured without peptide, taken after COVID-19 vaccination. The receptors originated from a human donor who had a prior SARS-CoV-2 infection.

This clone was recorded once. The J gene is TRBJ2-2, the V gene TRBV11-3, with TRBD1 as a possible D gene (6 bases). V was cut by 5 bases and J by 1 base, with 14 bases left in between. This CDR3 is 16 amino acids long. Germline CDR1 is SGHNT and CDR2 is YENEEA. The DNA of the CDR3 is TGTGCCAGCAGCCCCCCGGCAGGGGAGAACACCGGGGAGCTGTTTTTT. It translates to CASSPPAGENTGELFF.

This chain links TRBV4-2 with TRBJ2-1; TRBD2 aligns across 11 bases. J was trimmed by 8 bases and V by 4 bases; bases with no gene match: 10. Germline CDR1 LGHNA, CDR2 YNFKEQ. This CDR3 spans 16 amino acids. CDR3 region: CASSRTFSGGDDEQFF. The CDR3 DNA reads TGTGCCAGCAGCCGGACCTTTAGCGGGGGGGATGATGAGCAGTTCTTC.

The chain joins TRBV15 to TRBJ2-1; D unclear. The CDR3 extends over 16 amino acids. In germline, CDR1 is LNHNV, CDR2 YYDKDF (reference sequence). The germline V and J ends were trimmed by 0 bases and 0 bases, with 9 bases remaining between them. In DNA, the CDR3 is TGTGCCACCAGCAGAGATCATCTTCGCTCCTACAATGAGCAGTTCTTC. It yields the protein CATSRDHLRSYNEQFF. Complete variable domain (other parts from reference TRBV15 and TRBJ2-1): DAMVIQNPRYQVTQFGKPVTLSCSQTLNHNVMYWYQQKSSQAPKLLFHYYDKDFNNEADTPDNFQSRRPNTSFCFLDIRSPGLGDTAMYLCATSRDHLRSYNEQFFGPGTRLTVL.

The chain recombines TRBV19 with TRBJ2-7; 7 bases are shared with TRBD1. Germline V gene sequence: CDR1 LNHDA, CDR2 SQIVND (reference sequence). Trimming removed 3 bases from V and 0 bases from J; junction bases left unmatched: 8. This CDR3 comprises 16 residues. Written as DNA, the CDR3 is TGTGCCAGTAGTATCCCTCTGACAGGGAACTCCTACGAGCAGTACTTC. This gives the protein CASSIPLTGNSYEQYF.

This clone was seen once. In nucleotides, the CDR3 is TGCGCCAGCACACGCGGGACAGGGGTTTTAGAAGCTTTCTTT. This sequence encodes CASTRGTGVLEAFF. V and J are TRBV10-1 and TRBJ1-1; 10 bases match TRBD1. The germline V gene has CDR1 WNHNN and CDR2 SYGVQD (reference sequence). CDR3 length: 14 residues. The V gene end was trimmed by 7 bases and the J gene end by 8 bases; junction bases not matched to a gene: 10.

The rearrangement links TRBV5-1 to TRBJ2-3; 8 bases map to TRBD1. This CDR3 spans 18 amino acids. The V and J ends lost 0 bases and 4 bases, in that order; junction bases with no gene match: 13. Per the germline V gene, CDR1 is SGHRS and CDR2 is YFSETQ. The CDR3, as DNA: TGCGCCAGCAGCTTGGGGTCGCAAGCAGGGGGCTTCGCAGATACGCAGTATTTT. Translating it yields CASSLGSQAGGFADTQYF. The complete variable domain, with remaining parts taken from reference TRBV5-1 and TRBJ2-3, reads KAGVTQTPRYLIKTRGQQVTLSCSPISGHRSVSWYQQTPGQGLQFLFEYFSETQRNKGNFPGRFSGRQFSNSRSEMNVSTLELGDSALYLCASSLGSQAGGFADTQYFGPGTRLTVL.

This clone was seen a single time. The CDR3 loop reads CASSAAGDTQYF. The CDR3 nucleotides read TGTGCCAGCTCAGCAGCGGGAGATACGCAGTATTTT. The V gene is TRBV18, the J gene TRBJ2-3; weak D call: TRBD2 (6 bases). The germline gives CDR1 KGHSH, CDR2 LQKENI. Trimming pared 5 bases from V and 5 bases from J, leaving 8 bases between. This CDR3 spans 12 amino acids.